The rows below give T cell receptor beta chains drawn from one sample of a study of blood T cell repertoires in COVID-19. Method: immunoSEQ multiplex PCR; TCRdb's copy keeps in-frame clones and lacks some. Here the sample spans about 170,000 clones, approximately 84% being singletons. Sequenced sample: peripheral blood. The receptors stem from a man younger than 35 with active or convalescent COVID-19. CDR3s leave out the opening cysteine and the closing phenylalanine or tryptophan.

j_call | v_call | cdr3_aa
TRBJ2-5 | TRBV7-3 | ASSLLGLPEETQY
TRBJ1-3 | TRBV19 | ASSISPRDYGNTIY
TRBJ1-6 | TRBV18 | ASSLGGNSPLH
TRBJ1-6 | TRBV28 | ASSFSSGQSTLH
TRBJ2-7 | TRBV24-1 | ATSDPHRGGDEQY
TRBJ1-4 | TRBV5-1 | ASSGRTGGHEKLF
TRBJ1-2 | TRBV5-5 | ASSTLGGSGYGYT
TRBJ2-3 | TRBV18 | ASSLKGADTQY
TRBJ2-2 | TRBV4-1 | ASSRGLAGITNTGELF
TRBJ1-6 | TRBV4-3 | ASSQEGPGHNSPLH
TRBJ1-2 | TRBV9 | ASSVGRHPIGYT
TRBJ1-5 | TRBV7-6 | ASSPTGGGNQPQH
TRBJ2-7 | TRBV6-2/TRBV6-3 | ASSYGGGQPAYEQY
TRBJ2-5 | TRBV24-1 | ATSDPPRDRKETQY
TRBJ2-1 | TRBV27 | ASSLSGRGLGSNEQF
TRBJ1-1 | TRBV6-5 | ASTWDRGRTEAF
TRBJ1-2 | TRBV11-2 | ASSPDRANYGYT